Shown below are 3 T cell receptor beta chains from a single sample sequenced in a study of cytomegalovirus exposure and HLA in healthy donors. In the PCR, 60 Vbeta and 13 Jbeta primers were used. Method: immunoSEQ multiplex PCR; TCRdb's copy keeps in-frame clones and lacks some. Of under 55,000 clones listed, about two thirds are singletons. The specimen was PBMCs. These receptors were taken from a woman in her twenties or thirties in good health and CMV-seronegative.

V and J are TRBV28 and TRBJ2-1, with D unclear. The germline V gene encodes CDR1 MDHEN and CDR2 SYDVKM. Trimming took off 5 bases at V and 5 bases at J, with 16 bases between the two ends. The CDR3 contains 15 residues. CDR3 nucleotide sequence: TGTGCCAGCAGTCCCCCACAGATAGGAAACAATGAGCAGTTCTTC. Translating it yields CASSPPQIGNNEQFF.

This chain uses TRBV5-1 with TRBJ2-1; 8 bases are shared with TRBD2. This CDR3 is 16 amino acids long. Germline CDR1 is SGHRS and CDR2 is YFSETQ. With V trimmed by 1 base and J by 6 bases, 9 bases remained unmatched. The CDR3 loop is CASSLNTGGRTNEQFF. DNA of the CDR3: TGCGCCAGCAGCTTGAATACGGGGGGGAGAACCAATGAGCAGTTCTTC.

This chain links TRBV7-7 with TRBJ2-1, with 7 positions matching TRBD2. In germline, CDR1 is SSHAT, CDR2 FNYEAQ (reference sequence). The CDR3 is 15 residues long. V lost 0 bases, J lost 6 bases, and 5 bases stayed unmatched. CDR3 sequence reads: CASSLAAGPANEQFF. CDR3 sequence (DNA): TGTGCCAGCAGCTTAGCAGCGGGACCTGCCAATGAGCAGTTCTTC.